This section outlines one TCR beta chain sequence together with its context. Antigen specificity is unknown. Noted treatment: roughly 19 received Ad26.COV2.S at low or high dose, single or two shots; five or six received placebo; per-sample allocation not given. Sampling happened 63 days after the first vaccine or placebo injection. The data were obtained in a study of Ad26.COV2.S vaccination and SARS-CoV-2 variants. The table came from immunoSEQ multiplex PCR; TCRdb's copy has only in-frame clones and leaves some out. The sample lists 500,000 or so clones; approximately 90% were seen once. V was pared by 3 bases and J by 6 bases, with 17 bases between. CDR1 and CDR2 from the germline V gene are LNHDA and SQIVND (reference sequence). There are 15 residues in the CDR3. Study-level results: There was a possibility that the TCR breadth and depth analyses underestimated total T cell responses.

Sequences were derived from peripheral blood, sampled in a trial of Ad26.COV2.S vaccine versus placebo. This chain joins TRBV19 and TRBJ1-2; D unresolved. This receptor was identified in a person aged 18-65 years who received the Ad26.COV2.S COVID-19 vaccine or a placebo. The CDR3 region has the DNA TGTGCCAGTAGTATTGTTTTTGGCGCTATGGATGGCTACACCTTC. This gives the protein CASSIVFGAMDGYTF.